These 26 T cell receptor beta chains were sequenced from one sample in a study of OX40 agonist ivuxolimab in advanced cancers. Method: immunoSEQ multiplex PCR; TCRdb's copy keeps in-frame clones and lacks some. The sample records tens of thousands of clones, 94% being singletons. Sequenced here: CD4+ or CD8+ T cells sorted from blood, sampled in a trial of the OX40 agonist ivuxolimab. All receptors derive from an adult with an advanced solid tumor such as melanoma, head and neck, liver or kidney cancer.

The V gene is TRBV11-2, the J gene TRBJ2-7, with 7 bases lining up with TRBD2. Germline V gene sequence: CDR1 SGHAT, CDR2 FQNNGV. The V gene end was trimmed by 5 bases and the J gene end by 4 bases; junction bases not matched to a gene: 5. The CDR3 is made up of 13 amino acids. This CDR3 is CASSLGGGYEQYF. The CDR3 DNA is TGTGCCAGCAGCCTGGGGGGAGGGTACGAGCAGTACTTC.

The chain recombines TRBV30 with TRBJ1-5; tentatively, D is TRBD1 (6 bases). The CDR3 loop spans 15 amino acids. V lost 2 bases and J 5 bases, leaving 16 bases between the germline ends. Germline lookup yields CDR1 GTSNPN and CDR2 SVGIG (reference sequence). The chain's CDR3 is CAWSIPGRGYQPQHF. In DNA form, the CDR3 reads TGTGCCTGGAGTATTCCTGGCAGGGGTTATCAGCCCCAGCATTTT. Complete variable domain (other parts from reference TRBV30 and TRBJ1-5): SQTIHQWPATLVQPVGSPLSLECTVEGTSNPNLYWYRQAAGRGLQLLFYSVGIGQISSEVPQNLSASRPQDRQFILSSKKLLLSDSGFYLCAWSIPGRGYQPQHFGDGTRLSIL.

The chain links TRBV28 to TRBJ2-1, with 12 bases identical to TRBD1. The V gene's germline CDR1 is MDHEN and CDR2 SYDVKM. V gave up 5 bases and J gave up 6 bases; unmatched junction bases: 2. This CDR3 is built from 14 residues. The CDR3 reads CASSQGQGANEQFF. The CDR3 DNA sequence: TGTGCCAGCAGTCAGGGACAGGGGGCCAATGAGCAGTTCTTC.

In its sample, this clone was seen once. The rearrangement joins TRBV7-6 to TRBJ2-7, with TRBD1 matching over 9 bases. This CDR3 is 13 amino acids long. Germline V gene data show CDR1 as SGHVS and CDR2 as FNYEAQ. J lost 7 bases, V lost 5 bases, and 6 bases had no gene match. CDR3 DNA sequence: TGTGCCAGCAGCCCGGGACAGGGAAATGAGCAGTACTTC. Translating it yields CASSPGQGNEQYF.

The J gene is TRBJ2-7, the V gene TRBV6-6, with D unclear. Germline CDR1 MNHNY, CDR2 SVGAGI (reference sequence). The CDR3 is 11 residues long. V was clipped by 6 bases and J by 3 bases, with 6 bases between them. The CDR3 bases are TGTGCCAGCAGAACCCTCTACGAGCAGTACTTC. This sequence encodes CASRTLYEQYF.

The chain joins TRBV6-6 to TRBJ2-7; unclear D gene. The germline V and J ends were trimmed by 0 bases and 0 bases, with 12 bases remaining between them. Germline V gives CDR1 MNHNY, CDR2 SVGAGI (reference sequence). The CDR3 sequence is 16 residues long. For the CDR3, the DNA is TGTGCCAGCAGTTACTCGTTTATGGGTAGCTCCTACGAGCAGTACTTC. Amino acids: CASSYSFMGSSYEQYF.

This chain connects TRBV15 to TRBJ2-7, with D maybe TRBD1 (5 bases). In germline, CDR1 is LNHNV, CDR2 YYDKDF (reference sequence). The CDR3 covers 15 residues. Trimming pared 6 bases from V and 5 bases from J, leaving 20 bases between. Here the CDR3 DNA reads TGTGCCACCAGTGGTACAGGCGAGGTTTTCGACGAGCAGTACTTC. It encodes CATSGTGEVFDEQYF. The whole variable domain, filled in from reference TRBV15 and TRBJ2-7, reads DAMVIQNPRYQVTQFGKPVTLSCSQTLNHNVMYWYQQKSSQAPKLLFHYYDKDFNNEADTPDNFQSRRPNTSFCFLDIRSPGLGDTAMYLCATSGTGEVFDEQYFGPGTRLTVT.

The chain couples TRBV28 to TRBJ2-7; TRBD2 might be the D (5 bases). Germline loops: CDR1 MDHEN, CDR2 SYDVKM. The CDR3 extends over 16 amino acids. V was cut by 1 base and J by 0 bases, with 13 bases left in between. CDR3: CASSLYSSGYSYEQYF. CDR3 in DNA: TGTGCCAGCAGTTTATATTCCAGCGGATACTCCTACGAGCAGTACTTC.

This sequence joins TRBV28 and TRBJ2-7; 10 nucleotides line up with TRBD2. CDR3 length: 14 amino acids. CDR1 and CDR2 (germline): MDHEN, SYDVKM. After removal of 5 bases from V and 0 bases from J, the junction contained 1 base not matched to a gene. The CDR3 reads CASSGLADSYEQYF. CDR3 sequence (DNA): TGTGCCAGCAGTGGACTAGCGGACTCCTACGAGCAGTACTTC.

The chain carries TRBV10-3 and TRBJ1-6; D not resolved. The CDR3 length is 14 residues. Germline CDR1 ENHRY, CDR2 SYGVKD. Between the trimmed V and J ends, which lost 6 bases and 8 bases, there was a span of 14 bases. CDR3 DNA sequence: TGTGCCATCAGCTGGGATCTTGAGTATTCACCCCTCCACTTT. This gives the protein CAISWDLEYSPLHF.

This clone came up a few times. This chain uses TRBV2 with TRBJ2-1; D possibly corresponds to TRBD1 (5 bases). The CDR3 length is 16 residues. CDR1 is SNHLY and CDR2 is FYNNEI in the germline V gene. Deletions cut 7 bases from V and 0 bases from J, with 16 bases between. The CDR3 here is CASTLGHRSSYNEQFF. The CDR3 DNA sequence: TGTGCCAGCACCCTGGGGCACCGGAGCTCCTACAATGAGCAGTTCTTC.

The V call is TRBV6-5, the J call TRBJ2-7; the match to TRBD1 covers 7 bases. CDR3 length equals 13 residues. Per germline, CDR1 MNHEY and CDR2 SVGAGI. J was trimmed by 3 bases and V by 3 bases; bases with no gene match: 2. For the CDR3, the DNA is TGTGCCAGCAGTTATCCAGGGGGCTACGAGCAGTACTTC. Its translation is CASSYPGGYEQYF.

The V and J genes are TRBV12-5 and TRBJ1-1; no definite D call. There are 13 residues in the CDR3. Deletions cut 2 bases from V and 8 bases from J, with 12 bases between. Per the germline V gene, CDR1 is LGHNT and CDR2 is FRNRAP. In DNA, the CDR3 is TGTGCTAGTGGTTTGTCGCGGGTTGACGAAGCTTTCTTT. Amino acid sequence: CASGLSRVDEAFF.

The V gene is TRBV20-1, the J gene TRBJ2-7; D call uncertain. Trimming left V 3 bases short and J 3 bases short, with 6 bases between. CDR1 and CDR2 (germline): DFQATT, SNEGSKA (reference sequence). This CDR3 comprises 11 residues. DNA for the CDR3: TGCAGTGCTAGGCACCTCTACGAGCAGTACTTC. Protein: CSARHLYEQYF.

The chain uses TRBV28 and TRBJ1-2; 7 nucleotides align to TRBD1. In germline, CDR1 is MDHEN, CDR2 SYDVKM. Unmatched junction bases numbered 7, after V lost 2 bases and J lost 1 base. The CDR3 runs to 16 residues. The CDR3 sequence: CASSLGWDSVNYGYTF. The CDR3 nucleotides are TGTGCCAGCAGTTTAGGGTGGGACAGCGTTAACTATGGCTACACCTTC.

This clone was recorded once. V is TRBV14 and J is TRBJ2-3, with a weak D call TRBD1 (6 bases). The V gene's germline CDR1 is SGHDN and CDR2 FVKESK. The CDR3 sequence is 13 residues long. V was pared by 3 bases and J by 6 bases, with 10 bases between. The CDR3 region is CASSQVQGDTQYF. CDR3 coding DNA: TGTGCCAGCAGCCAGGTCCAGGGGGATACGCAGTATTTT.

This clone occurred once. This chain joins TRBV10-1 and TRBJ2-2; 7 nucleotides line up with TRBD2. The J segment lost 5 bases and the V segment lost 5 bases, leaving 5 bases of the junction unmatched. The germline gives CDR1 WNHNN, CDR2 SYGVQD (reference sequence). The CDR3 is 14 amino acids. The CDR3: CASSPGGWTGELFF. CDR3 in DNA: TGCGCCAGCAGTCCGGGAGGTTGGACCGGGGAGCTGTTTTTT.

The CDR3: CASSSPRSGGTDTQYF. The CDR3 DNA reads as TGTGCCAGCAGCTCCCCTCGGAGCGGGGGGACAGATACGCAGTATTTT. V is TRBV7-3 and J is TRBJ2-3, with 9 bases identical to TRBD2. V shed 4 bases and J 3 bases; nucleotides not matched to a gene: 8. Germline-derived CDR1 and CDR2 are SGHTA and FQGTGA. The CDR3 extends over 16 amino acids.

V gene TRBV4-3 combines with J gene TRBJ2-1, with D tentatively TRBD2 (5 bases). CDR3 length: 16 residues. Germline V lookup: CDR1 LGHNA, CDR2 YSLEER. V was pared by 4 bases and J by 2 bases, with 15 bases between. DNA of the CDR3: TGCGCCAGCAGCCCGGATGGTGGGAGCACCTACAATGAGCAGTTCTTC. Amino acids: CASSPDGGSTYNEQFF.

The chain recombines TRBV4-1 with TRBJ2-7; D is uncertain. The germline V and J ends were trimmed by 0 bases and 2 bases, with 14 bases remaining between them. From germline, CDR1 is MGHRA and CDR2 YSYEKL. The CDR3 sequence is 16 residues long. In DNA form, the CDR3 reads TGCGCCAGCAGCCAAGATCGGGTTGAGTTTGCCTACGAGCAGTACTTC. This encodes CASSQDRVEFAYEQYF.

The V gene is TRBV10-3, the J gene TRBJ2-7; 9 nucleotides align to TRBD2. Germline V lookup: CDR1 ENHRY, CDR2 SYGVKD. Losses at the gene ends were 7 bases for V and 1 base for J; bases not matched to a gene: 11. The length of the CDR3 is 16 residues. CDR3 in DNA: TGTGCCATCATGTCGCGGGAGGGCCGAAGGTCCTACGAGCAGTACTTC. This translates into CAIMSREGRRSYEQYF.

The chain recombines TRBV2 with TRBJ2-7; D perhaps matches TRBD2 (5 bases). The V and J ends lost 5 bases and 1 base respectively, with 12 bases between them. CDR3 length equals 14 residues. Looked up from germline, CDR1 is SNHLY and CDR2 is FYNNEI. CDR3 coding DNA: TGTGCCAGCAGTACGGACTCGTCTTCCTACGAGCAGTACTTC. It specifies CASSTDSSSYEQYF.

The CDR3: CSGLTMGEQFF. In DNA form, the CDR3 reads TGCAGCGGCCTTACAATGGGGGAGCAGTTCTTC. The gene calls are TRBV29-1 and TRBJ2-1; no clear D. Germline V gene lookup returns CDR1 SQVTM and CDR2 ANQGSEA. The germline V and J ends were trimmed by 7 bases and 10 bases, with 14 bases remaining between them. The CDR3 spans 11 residues.

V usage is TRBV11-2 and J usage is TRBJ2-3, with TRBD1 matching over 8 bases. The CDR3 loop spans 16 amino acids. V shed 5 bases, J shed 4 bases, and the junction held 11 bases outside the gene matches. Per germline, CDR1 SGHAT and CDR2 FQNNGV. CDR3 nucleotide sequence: TGTGCCAGCAGCCTAACAGGGGGAAGAGGGGCAGATACGCAGTATTTT. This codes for CASSLTGGRGADTQYF.

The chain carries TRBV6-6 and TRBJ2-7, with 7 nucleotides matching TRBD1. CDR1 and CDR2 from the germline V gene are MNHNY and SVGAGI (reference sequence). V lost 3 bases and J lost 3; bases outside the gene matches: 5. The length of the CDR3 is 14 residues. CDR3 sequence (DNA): TGTGCCAGCAGTTATGTAGGGGGCTACTACGAGCAGTACTTC. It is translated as CASSYVGGYYEQYF.

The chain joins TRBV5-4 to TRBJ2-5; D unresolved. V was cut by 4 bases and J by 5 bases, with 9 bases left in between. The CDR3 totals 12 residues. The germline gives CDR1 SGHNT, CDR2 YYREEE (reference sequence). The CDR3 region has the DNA TGTGCCAGCAGCCTGACTCCGGAGACCCAGTACTTC. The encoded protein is CASSLTPETQYF.